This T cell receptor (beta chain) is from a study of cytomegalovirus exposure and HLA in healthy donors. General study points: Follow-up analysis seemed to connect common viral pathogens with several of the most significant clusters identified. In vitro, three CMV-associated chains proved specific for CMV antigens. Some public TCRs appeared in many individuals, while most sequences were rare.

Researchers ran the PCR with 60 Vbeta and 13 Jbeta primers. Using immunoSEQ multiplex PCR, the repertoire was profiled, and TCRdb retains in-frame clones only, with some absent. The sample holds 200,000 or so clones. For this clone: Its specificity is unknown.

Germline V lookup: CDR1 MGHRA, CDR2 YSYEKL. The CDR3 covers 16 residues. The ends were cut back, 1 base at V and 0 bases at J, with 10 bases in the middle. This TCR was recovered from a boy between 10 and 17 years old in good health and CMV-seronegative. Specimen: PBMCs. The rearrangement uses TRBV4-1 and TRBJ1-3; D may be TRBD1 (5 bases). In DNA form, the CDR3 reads TGCGCCAGCAGCCAAGTGCAGGGTCTCTCTGGAAACACCATATATTTT. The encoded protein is CASSQVQGLSGNTIYF.